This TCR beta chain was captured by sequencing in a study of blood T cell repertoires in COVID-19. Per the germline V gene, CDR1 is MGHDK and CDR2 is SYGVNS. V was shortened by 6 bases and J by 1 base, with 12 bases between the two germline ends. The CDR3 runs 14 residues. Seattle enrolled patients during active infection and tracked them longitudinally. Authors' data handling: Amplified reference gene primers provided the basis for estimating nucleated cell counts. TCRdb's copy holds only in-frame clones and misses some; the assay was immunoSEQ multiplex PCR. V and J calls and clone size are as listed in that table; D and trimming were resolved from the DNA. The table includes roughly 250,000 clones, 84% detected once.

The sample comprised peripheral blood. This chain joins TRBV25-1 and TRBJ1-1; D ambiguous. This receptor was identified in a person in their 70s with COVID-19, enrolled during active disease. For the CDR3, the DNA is TGTGCCAGCAGAGCAAAGCTCCGGAACACTGAAGCTTTCTTT. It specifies CASRAKLRNTEAFF.